The 11 T cell receptor beta chains given below trace back to one sample, sequenced in a study of T cell responses to AZD1222 COVID-19 vaccine. Using immunoSEQ multiplex PCR, the repertoire was profiled, and TCRdb retains in-frame clones only, with some absent. The sample has fewer than 200,000 clones; about 89% are singletons. The material was peripheral blood, obtained on day 0 of AZD1222 vaccination. Source of these receptors: an adult in good health.

The chain uses TRBV10-1 and TRBJ2-5, with 10 nucleotides matching TRBD1. Germline CDR1 reads WNHNN; CDR2 reads SYGVQD (reference sequence). This CDR3 region has 15 residues. Germline trimming cut 5 bases from V and 2 bases from J; bases unmatched to any gene: 5. CDR3 coding DNA: TGCGCCAGCAGTCCTTGGACAGGGGGGCAAGAGACCCAGTACTTC. Protein: CASSPWTGGQETQYF.

The chain is built from TRBV19 and TRBJ1-5; D gene uncertain. Germline V gene data show CDR1 as LNHDA and CDR2 as SQIVND (reference sequence). Deletions cut 5 bases from V and 1 base from J, with 12 bases between. The CDR3 is 15 residues long. Written as DNA, the CDR3 is TGTGCCAGTAGTGAGAGGGTTCGGAGCAATCAGCCCCAGCATTTT. As protein: CASSERVRSNQPQHF.

J is TRBJ1-6 and V is TRBV10-1, with D unresolved. The germline gives CDR1 WNHNN, CDR2 SYGVQD (reference sequence). This CDR3 is built from 13 residues. V gave up 2 bases and J gave up 7 bases, with 6 bases separating them. DNA for the CDR3: TGCGCCAGCAGTGAGGTTGAGAATTCACCCCTCCACTTT. Its protein is CASSEVENSPLHF.

This clone was observed once. The chain is built from TRBV7-2 and TRBJ2-7; 7 nucleotides agree with TRBD1. The CDR3 totals 14 residues. In germline, CDR1 is SGHTA, CDR2 FQGNSA. Trimming took 4 bases from V and 2 from J; bases not matched to a gene: 5. The CDR3 nucleotides are TGTGCCAGCAGCTGGGACAGCCTGACCTACGAGCAGTACTTC. It specifies CASSWDSLTYEQYF.

The V gene is TRBV6-2 or TRBV6-3, the J gene TRBJ1-4, with 7 nucleotides matching TRBD1. V was pared by 5 bases and J by 5 bases, with 8 bases of the junction left unmatched. Germline V gives CDR1 MNHEY, CDR2 SVGEGT. CDR3 length equals 15 residues. CDR3 nucleotides: TGTGCCAGCAGTCTTCACAGGGGAGGGAATGAAAAACTGTTTTTT. Translation: CASSLHRGGNEKLFF.

The V and J genes are TRBV18 and TRBJ2-7; TRBD2 is a possible D gene (5 bases). CDR3 size: 13 residues. The germline V gene encodes CDR1 KGHSH and CDR2 LQKENI. V was cut by 5 bases and J by 3 bases, with 11 bases left in between. Here the CDR3 reads CASSSFGGYEQYF. The DNA of the CDR3 is TGTGCCAGCTCATCCTTCGGAGGCTACGAGCAGTACTTC.

The rearrangement joins TRBV28 to TRBJ1-5; TRBD1 aligns across 8 bases. The CDR3 extends over 15 amino acids. Germline V lookup: CDR1 MDHEN, CDR2 SYDVKM. Germline trimming cut 7 bases from V and 7 bases from J; bases unmatched to any gene: 12. This chain's CDR3 is CASTWGRGRRQPQHF. The CDR3 DNA reads as TGTGCCAGCACTTGGGGCAGGGGGCGGAGGCAGCCCCAGCATTTT. The complete variable domain, with remaining parts taken from reference TRBV28 and TRBJ1-5, reads DVKVTQSSRYLVKRTGEKVFLECVQDMDHENMFWYRQDPGLGLRLIYFSYDVKMKEKGDIPEGYSVSREKKERFSLILESASTNQTSMYLCASTWGRGRRQPQHFGDGTRLSIL.

The chain combines TRBV29-1 with TRBJ2-5, with 11 bases lining up with TRBD2. This CDR3 is 15 amino acids long. The germline gives CDR1 SQVTM, CDR2 ANQGSEA. V gave up 1 base and J gave up 4 bases; unmatched junction bases: 5. CDR3 in amino acids: CSVEVAGGTAETQYF. CDR3 bases: TGCAGCGTTGAAGTAGCGGGGGGGACCGCAGAGACCCAGTACTTC. Supplemented by reference TRBV29-1 and TRBJ2-5, the full variable domain reads SAVISQKPSRDICQRGTSLTIQCQVDSQVTMMFWYRQQPGQSLTLIATANQGSEATYESGFVIDKFPISRPNLTFSTLTVSNMSPEDSSIYLCSVEVAGGTAETQYFGPGTRLLVL.

CDR3 loop: CASSIGKVKGNTGELFF. The DNA for the CDR3 is TGTGCCAGTAGTATAGGGAAGGTAAAGGGGAACACCGGGGAGCTGTTTTTT. The chain is built from TRBV19 and TRBJ2-2; D gene uncertain. Looked up from germline, CDR1 is LNHDA and CDR2 is SQIVND (reference sequence). V shed 1 base and J shed 1 base, with 13 bases lying between them. This CDR3 spans 17 amino acids. The whole variable domain, filled in from reference TRBV19 and TRBJ2-2, reads DGGITQSPKYLFRKEGQNVTLSCEQNLNHDAMYWYRQDPGQGLRLIYYSQIVNDFQKGDIAEGYSVSREKKESFPLTVTSAQKNPTAFYLCASSIGKVKGNTGELFFGEGSRLTVL.

The V and J genes are TRBV9 and TRBJ1-1, with D unclear. Trimming left V 4 bases short and J 0 bases short, with 10 bases between. Germline CDR1 is SGDLS and CDR2 is YYNGEE. This CDR3 region has 14 residues. The CDR3 DNA reads TGTGCCAGCAGCAAACAGAACATGAACACTGAAGCTTTCTTT. It specifies CASSKQNMNTEAFF.

This chain uses TRBV10-3 with TRBJ1-1; the match to TRBD1 covers 7 bases. CDR1 and CDR2 from the germline V gene are ENHRY and SYGVKD. The junction had 9 bases not matched to a gene; V was cut back by 4 bases and J by 1 base. This CDR3 contains 16 residues. The CDR3 here is CAISGKPGQPNTEAFF. The DNA of the CDR3 is TGTGCCATCAGTGGCAAACCGGGACAGCCGAACACTGAAGCTTTCTTT.